The sequence of this TCR beta chain was determined in a study of radiotherapy plus CTLA-4 blockade in lung cancer. The wider study: In roughly 19% of patients, objective responses were seen; approximately 31% had disease control. Study-level results: Expansion in blood of tumor-derived TCR clones was seen after radiotherapy plus ipilimumab.

Points on this clone: The antigen remains unidentified.

Clones were sequenced by immunoSEQ multiplex PCR, and TCRdb holds only the in-frame ones, with some missing. In the table there are more than 90,000 clones, 88% of which are singletons. Germline values: CDR1 MGHRA, CDR2 YSYEKL. This CDR3 contains 18 residues. V dropped 2 bases and J dropped 5 bases, with 24 bases sitting between them. It was focal radiation plus CTLA-4 blockade with ipilimumab that patients with chemo-refractory metastatic non-small-cell lung cancer received. The sequencing here drew on peripheral blood, taken from a patient treated with radiotherapy plus ipilimumab. This sequence originates from a human donor with non-small cell lung cancer that progressed on radiotherapy plus ipilimumab. The chain combines TRBV4-1 with TRBJ1-1, with D tentatively TRBD1 (5 bases). The CDR3 is CASSQRIDNTGGRTEAFF. Written as DNA, the CDR3 is TGCGCCAGCAGCCAACGAATAGATAACACAGGCGGACGGACTGAAGCTTTCTTT.